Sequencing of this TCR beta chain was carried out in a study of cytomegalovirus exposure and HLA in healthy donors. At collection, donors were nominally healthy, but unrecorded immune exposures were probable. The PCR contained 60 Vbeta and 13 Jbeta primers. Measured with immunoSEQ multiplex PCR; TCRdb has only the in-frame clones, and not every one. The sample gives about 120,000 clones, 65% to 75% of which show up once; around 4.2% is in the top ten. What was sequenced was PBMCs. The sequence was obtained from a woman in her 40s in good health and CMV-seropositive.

The CDR3 DNA reads TGTGCCAGCAGCCGTACTAGCGGCTCCTACGAGCAGTACTTC. Its protein is CASSRTSGSYEQYF. The V and J genes are TRBV7-8 and TRBJ2-7; TRBD2 matches at 8 bases. Germline CDR1 and CDR2: SGHVS and FQNEAQ. The J segment lost 0 bases and the V segment lost 5 bases, leaving 3 bases of the junction unmatched. This CDR3 comprises 14 residues.